This T cell receptor beta chain came from a study of T cell repertoires in cytomegalovirus infection. Study details: A matching HLA type, together with CMV infection, was signaled by public TCR beta signatures. Findings of the study overall: HLA-C-restricted CMV-specific TCR beta clonotypes were dominant in the ex vivo response. Frequencies of public TCR beta families were cumulated, and this identified carriers of CMV plus the relevant HLA.

About this clonotype itself: Antigen: not known.

The CDR3 spans 14 residues. V was shortened by 1 base and J by 9 bases, with 10 bases between the two germline ends. CDR1 is SEHNR and CDR2 is FQNEAQ in the germline V gene (reference sequence). TCRdb ran MiXCR on the reads and lists one entry per CDR3 protein. Of about 180,000 distinct CDR3 sequences detected, about a sixth appear once; the ten largest clones hold 25%. The chain employs TRBV7-9 and TRBJ1-6; D is ambiguous. Sequencing used CD8+ T cells from PBMCs. This TCR came from a human donor in good health (CMV status not recorded). Some clones in this sample may be carry-over from other donors' samples. CDR3 in DNA: TGTGCCAGCAGCTTAGGAGGGCAGAGTTCACCCCTCCACTTT. This sequence encodes CASSLGGQSSPLHF.